Shown below are 10 T cell receptor beta chains from a single sample sequenced in a study of vaccination and CD4 T cells after COVID-19. Cultured CD4+ T-cell DNA underwent Oncomine TCR Beta short-read sequencing. TCRdb re-called the PCR reads through MiXCR, storing one row per CDR3 protein. The sample consists of under 15,000 distinct CDR3 sequences, roughly 41% of them appearing once. What these receptors recognize is not known. Treatment: roughly ten-day PBMC culture with coronavirus spike peptide pools or control peptides (ViraFEST assay). This specimen was CD4+ T cells from blood, cultured in vitro, taken before SARS-CoV-2 vaccination. Receptors originate from a human donor who had recovered from COVID-19.

This clonotype showed up just a few times. CDR3 bases: TGTGCCAGTAGCACGGACAGGGGAAGTGGCTACACCTTC. Protein: CASSTDRGSGYTF. The chain uses TRBV19 and TRBJ1-2; 9 nucleotides agree with TRBD1. Germline trimming cut 6 bases from V and 7 bases from J; bases unmatched to any gene: 6. The CDR3 runs to 13 residues. Germline CDR1 LNHDA, CDR2 SQIVND (reference sequence).

The chain couples TRBV6-5 to TRBJ2-7; no clear D gene. Germline assignment: CDR1 MNHEY and CDR2 SVGAGI. The CDR3 length is 15 residues. Trimming took off 0 bases at V and 2 bases at J, with 11 bases between the two ends. The chain's CDR3 is CASSYSPARAYEQYF. CDR3 nucleotides: TGTGCCAGCAGTTACTCGCCGGCTAGGGCCTACGAGCAGTACTTC.

The gene calls are TRBV29-1 and TRBJ1-1; a weak D match, TRBD1 (6 bases). Germline V CDR1 and CDR2: SQVTM, ANQGSEA. CDR3 length: 11 residues. The V end lost 8 bases, the J end lost 11 bases, and 18 bases lay between the germline ends. CDR3 nucleotide sequence: TGCAGCCTAAACCGGGACACCAAGGCTTTCTTT. Protein: CSLNRDTKAFF.

This chain links TRBV6-1 with TRBJ1-3; no clear D gene. The CDR3 totals 12 residues. From germline, CDR1 is MNHNS and CDR2 SASEGT. Trimming shortened V by 3 bases and J by 4 bases, and 4 bases separated the two germline ends. CDR3 DNA: TGTGCCAGCAGTGATAGCGGAAACACCATATATTTT. It specifies CASSDSGNTIYF.

This clonotype has only a few counts. This sequence joins TRBV7-2 and TRBJ2-5; the match to TRBD1 covers 8 bases. This CDR3 has 16 residues. Per germline, CDR1 SGHTA and CDR2 FQGNSA. V lost 1 base to trimming and J lost 5 bases; unmatched junction nucleotides: 9. The CDR3 nucleotides are TGTGCCAGCAGCTTAGGGACAGGGTCGCCCCAGGAGACCCAGTACTTC. This sequence encodes CASSLGTGSPQETQYF. Full variable domain (remainder filled in from reference TRBV7-2 and TRBJ2-5): GAGVSQSPSNKVTEKGKDVELRCDPISGHTALYWYRQSLGQGLEFLIYFQGNSAPDKSGLPSDRFSAERTGGSVSTLTIQRTQQEDSAVYLCASSLGTGSPQETQYFGPGTRLLVL.

This clonotype was seen only a few times. The chain joins TRBV28 to TRBJ1-1; no clear D gene. In germline, CDR1 is MDHEN, CDR2 SYDVKM. The CDR3 is made up of 13 amino acids. V shed 10 bases and J shed 0 bases, with 12 bases lying between them. CDR3 residues: CATTGGVNTEAFF. The CDR3, as DNA: TGTGCCACCACCGGCGGAGTGAACACTGAAGCTTTCTTT.

The chain carries TRBV15 and TRBJ1-4; TRBD1 is a possible D gene (5 bases). Per germline, CDR1 LNHNV and CDR2 YYDKDF (reference sequence). The CDR3 has 15 amino acids. Trimming removed 5 bases from V and 3 bases from J, with 13 bases in between. CDR3 amino acids: CATSEQVRANEKLFF. The CDR3 nucleotides are TGTGCCACCAGCGAACAGGTTCGGGCTAATGAAAAACTGTTTTTT.

The chain employs TRBV7-8 and TRBJ1-5; 7 nucleotides match TRBD1. Germline CDR1 is SGHVS and CDR2 is FQNEAQ. Germline trimming cut 5 bases from V and 6 bases from J; bases unmatched to any gene: 7. This CDR3 contains 14 residues. This CDR3 reads CASSPRDRSQPQHF. The DNA for the CDR3 is TGTGCCAGCAGCCCCCGGGACAGATCTCAGCCCCAGCATTTT.

This rearrangement joins TRBV6-1 to TRBJ2-5, with 7 bases lining up with TRBD1. Germline CDR1 reads MNHNS; CDR2 reads SASEGT. V lost 5 bases to trimming and J lost 2 bases; unmatched junction nucleotides: 2. This CDR3 has 13 residues. The CDR3 DNA reads as TGTGCCAGCAGTAGGGACAGACAAGAGACCCAGTACTTC. It specifies CASSRDRQETQYF.

In its sample, this clonotype ranks as medium-sized. The CDR3 region is CSAGVRSRGNTEAFF. The CDR3 coding sequence is TGCAGTGCCGGTGTTAGATCGCGGGGGAACACTGAAGCTTTCTTT. The genes are TRBV20-1 and TRBJ1-1, with no clear D. The CDR3 has 15 amino acids. Trimming took off 6 bases at V and 1 base at J, with 18 bases between the two ends. The germline gives CDR1 DFQATT, CDR2 SNEGSKA (reference sequence).